This T cell receptor beta chain was documented in a study of shared clonotypes between healthy human individuals. Comments on this clone: Its antigen is currently unknown.

General study points: Sampling was confined to blood; repertoires within tissues likely differ. Naive subsets generally had larger estimated richness than memory subsets. Having only a few donors restricted how much genetic and exposure-history diversity was captured. Rarefaction curves obtained for sorted subsets showed sequencing incomplete despite large depth.

Germline loops: CDR1 SGDLS, CDR2 YYNGEE. Trimming pared 4 bases from V and 1 base from J, leaving 10 bases between. This CDR3 contains 14 residues. TCRdb's table, derived via immunoSEQ multiplex PCR, lists solely in-frame clones and lacks some. The sample consists of 2.3 million or so clones, 93% of them appearing once. The sequence was obtained from a man between 18 and 29 years old in good health. Some clones in this sample may be carry-over from other donors' samples. Sequencing input: naive CD4+ T cells from PBMCs. Sample subset: CD45RA+ positively selected. This sequence joins TRBV9 and TRBJ2-3; D is undetermined. CDR3 amino acids: CASSPSSGTDTQYF. The CDR3 nucleotides read TGTGCCAGCAGCCCAAGCTCCGGCACAGATACGCAGTATTTT.